Here is one TCR beta chain with its context. The CDR3 is 15 residues long. V gave up 1 base and J gave up 0 bases, with 9 bases separating them. CDR1 and CDR2 from the germline V gene are SGHTA and FQGTGA. These data are taken from a study of cytomegalovirus exposure and HLA in healthy donors. PCR amplification relied on 60 Vbeta primers (plus 13 Jbeta primers). The protocol was immunoSEQ multiplex PCR, while the TCRdb copy is restricted to in-frame clones and leaves out a portion. Seen here are around 130,000 clones, 73% observed once, and the top ten hold over 2%. The rearrangement links TRBV7-3 to TRBJ1-2; unclear D gene. Sequenced input: PBMCs. The sequence came from a woman in her forties in good health and CMV-seropositive. CDR3 protein: CASSLMVGANYGYTF. The DNA for the CDR3 is TGTGCCAGCAGCTTAATGGTGGGAGCTAACTATGGCTACACCTTC.